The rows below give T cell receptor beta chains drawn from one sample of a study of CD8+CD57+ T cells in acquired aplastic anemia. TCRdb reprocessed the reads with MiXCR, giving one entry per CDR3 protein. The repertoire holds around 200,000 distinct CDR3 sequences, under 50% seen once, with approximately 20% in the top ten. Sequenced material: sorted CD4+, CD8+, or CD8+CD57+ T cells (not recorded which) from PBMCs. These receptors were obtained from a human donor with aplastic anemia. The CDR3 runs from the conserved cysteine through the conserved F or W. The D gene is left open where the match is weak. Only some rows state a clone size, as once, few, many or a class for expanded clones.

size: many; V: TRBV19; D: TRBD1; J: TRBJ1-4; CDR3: CASSRQGASNEKLFF; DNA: TGTGCCAGTAGCAGACAGGGGGCGTCTAATGAAAAACTGTTTTTT
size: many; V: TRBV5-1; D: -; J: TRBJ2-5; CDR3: CASSPGGGLETQYF; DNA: TGCGCCAGCAGCCCCGGTGGGGGTCTTGAGACCCAGTACTTC
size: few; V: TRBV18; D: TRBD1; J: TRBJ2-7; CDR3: CASSKGQGKAEQYF; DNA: TGTGCCAGCTCAAAGGGACAGGGGAAGGCCGAGCAGTACTTC
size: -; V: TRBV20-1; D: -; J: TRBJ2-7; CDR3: CSARPGNRYEQYF; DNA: TGCAGTGCTAGGCCAGGGAATCGCTACGAGCAGTACTTC
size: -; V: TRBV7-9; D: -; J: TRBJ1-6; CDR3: CASSLVQNSPLHF; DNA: TGTGCCAGCAGCTTAGTGCAGAATTCACCCCTCCACTTT
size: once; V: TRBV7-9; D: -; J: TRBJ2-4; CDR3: CASTLPNRHIQYF; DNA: TGTGCCAGCACCCTCCCTAATCGGCACATTCAGTACTTC
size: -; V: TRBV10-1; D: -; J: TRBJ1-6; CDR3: CASSELQGLGSPLHF; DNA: TGCGCCAGCAGTGAGCTACAGGGTTTAGGTTCACCCCTCCACTTT
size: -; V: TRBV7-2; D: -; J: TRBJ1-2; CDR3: CASRHLDSNYGYTF; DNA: TGTGCCAGCAGACACCTTGACAGTAACTATGGCTACACCTTC
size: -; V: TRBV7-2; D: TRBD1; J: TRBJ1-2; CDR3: CASSLQGARTGPYTF; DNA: TGTGCCAGCAGCTTACAGGGGGCGCGGACAGGGCCGTACACCTTC
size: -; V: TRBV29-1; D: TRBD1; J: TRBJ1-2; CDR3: CSVETGGSYGYTF; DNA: TGCAGCGTTGAAACAGGGGGCAGCTATGGCTACACCTTC